What follows is one T cell receptor (beta chain) and its context. This specimen belongs to a study of T cell responses to AZD1222 COVID-19 vaccine. Sequenced by immunoSEQ multiplex PCR; TCRdb stores in-frame clones only, minus some. This repertoire shows 60,000 to 100,000 clones, around 90% found once; its top ten account for under 25%. V shed 4 bases and J shed 7 bases, with 15 bases lying between them. There are 15 residues in the CDR3. Germline V lookup: CDR1 SGDLS, CDR2 YYNGEE. The material sequenced was peripheral blood, taken on day 0 of AZD1222 vaccination. The chain employs TRBV9 and TRBJ1-6; possible D gene TRBD1, 6 bases. The sequence derives from an adult in good health. The CDR3 DNA is TGTGCCAGCAGCCAGACAGGCGCCTCAAATTCACCCCTCCACTTT. Protein sequence: CASSQTGASNSPLHF.